One T cell receptor (beta chain) is described in this entry. Its specificity is not known. The V end was cut by 8 bases, the J end by 0 bases, with 11 bases between. This CDR3 comprises 13 residues. Germline lookup yields CDR1 MGHDK and CDR2 SYGVNS. This entry belongs to a study of graft-versus-host responses after intestinal transplantation. Whole-study findings and limits: Within allografts, high graft-versus-host to host-versus-graft clonal ratios were seen among patients with graft-donor T cell macrochimerism.

Produced via immunoSEQ multiplex PCR; TCRdb's table is partial and in-frame only. The table records over 100,000 clones, about 95% of them present only once. The sequencing used unstimulated CD8+ T cells sorted from spleen or lymph node cells, collected before intestinal transplant. This receptor was identified in a human donor who received an intestinal transplant. The genes are TRBV25-1 and TRBJ2-7; D unclear. CDR3 in amino acids: CASGFLGSYEQYF. For the CDR3, the DNA is TGTGCCAGCGGATTTCTTGGCTCCTACGAGCAGTACTTC.